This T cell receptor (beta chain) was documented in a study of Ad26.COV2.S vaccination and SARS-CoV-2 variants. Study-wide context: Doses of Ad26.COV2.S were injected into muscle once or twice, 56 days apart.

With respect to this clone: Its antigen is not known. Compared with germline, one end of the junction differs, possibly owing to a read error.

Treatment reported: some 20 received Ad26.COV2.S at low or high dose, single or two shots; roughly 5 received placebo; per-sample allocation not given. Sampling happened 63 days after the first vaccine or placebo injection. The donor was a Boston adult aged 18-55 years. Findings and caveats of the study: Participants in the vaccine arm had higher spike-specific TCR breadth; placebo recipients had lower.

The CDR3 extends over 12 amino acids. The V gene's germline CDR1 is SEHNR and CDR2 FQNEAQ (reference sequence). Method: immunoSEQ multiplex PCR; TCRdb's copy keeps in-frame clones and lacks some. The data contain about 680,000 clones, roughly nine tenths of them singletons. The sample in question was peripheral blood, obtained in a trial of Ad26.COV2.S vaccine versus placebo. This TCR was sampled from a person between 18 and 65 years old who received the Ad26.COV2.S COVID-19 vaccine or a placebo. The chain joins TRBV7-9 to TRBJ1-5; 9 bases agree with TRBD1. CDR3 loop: CASSPRTGALNF. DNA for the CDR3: TGTGCCAGCAGCCCAAGGACAGGGGCCTTGAATTTT. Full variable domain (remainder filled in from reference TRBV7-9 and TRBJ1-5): DTGVSQNPRHKITKRGQNVTFRCDPISEHNRLYWYRQTLGQGPEFLTYFQNEAQLEKSRLLSDRFSAERPKGSFSTLEIQRTEQGDSAMYLCASSPRTGALNFGDGTRLSIL.